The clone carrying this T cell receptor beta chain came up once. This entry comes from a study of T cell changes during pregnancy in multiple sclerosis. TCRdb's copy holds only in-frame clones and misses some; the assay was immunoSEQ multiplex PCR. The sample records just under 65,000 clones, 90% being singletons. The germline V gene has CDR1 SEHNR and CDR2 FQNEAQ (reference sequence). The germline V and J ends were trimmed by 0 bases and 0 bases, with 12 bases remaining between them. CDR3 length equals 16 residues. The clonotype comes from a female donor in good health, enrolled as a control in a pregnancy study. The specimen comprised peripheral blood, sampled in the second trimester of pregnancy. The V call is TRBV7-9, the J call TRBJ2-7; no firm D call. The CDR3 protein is CASSLARDRSSYEQYF. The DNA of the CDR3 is TGTGCCAGCAGCTTAGCGCGAGATAGGAGCTCCTACGAGCAGTACTTC. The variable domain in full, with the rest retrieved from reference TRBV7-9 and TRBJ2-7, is DTGVSQNPRHKITKRGQNVTFRCDPISEHNRLYWYRQTLGQGPEFLTYFQNEAQLEKSRLLSDRFSAERPKGSFSTLEIQRTEQGDSAMYLCASSLARDRSSYEQYFGPGTRLTVT.